This is a list of T cell receptor beta chains from one sample in a study of blood T cells in healthy people across ages. TCRdb re-called the 5' RACE reads through MiXCR, storing one row per CDR3 protein. The repertoire includes about 800,000 distinct CDR3 sequences, 20% to 30% of them detected once, and approximately 3.7% sits in the top ten. These data also formed part of another study, on T cells of mothers and their children.

The specimen was blood. The receptor set was obtained from a boy between 10 and 17 years old in good health. The CDR3 runs from the conserved cysteine through the conserved F or W. Each record gives: clone size, D gene, J gene, V gene, CDR3 protein, CDR3 DNA. The D gene is left open where the match is weak. For some rows the clone size is stated as once, few or many, or as a class when expanded; others skip it.

-,TRBD2,TRBJ2-7,TRBV28,CASSPAGLGDGEQYF,TGTGCCAGCAGTCCTGCCGGACTAGGAGACGGCGAGCAGTACTTC
-,TRBD1,TRBJ2-6,TRBV7-9,CASSWTGRPGANVLTF,TGTGCCAGCAGCTGGACAGGGAGGCCTGGGGCCAACGTCCTGACTTTC
-,TRBD1,TRBJ2-5,TRBV12-3/TRBV12-4,CASSRTGLQETQYF,TGTGCCAGCAGTCGGACAGGACTTCAAGAGACCCAGTACTTC
-,TRBD1,TRBJ1-4,TRBV27,CASSLTGGFHVSEKLFF,TGTGCCAGCAGTCTGACAGGGGGATTTCATGTGAGTGAAAAACTGTTTTTT
few,TRBD2,TRBJ2-4,TRBV20-1,CSASQREPQNIQYF,TGCAGTGCTTCACAGCGGGAGCCTCAGAACATTCAGTACTTC
-,TRBD1,TRBJ1-1,TRBV30,CAWRGQGASGTEAFF,TGTGCCTGGAGGGGACAGGGGGCCTCTGGCACTGAAGCTTTCTTT
-,-,TRBJ2-3,TRBV5-1,CASSPASGGGTDTQYF,TGCGCCAGCAGCCCCGCCTCCGGAGGGGGGACAGATACGCAGTATTTT
-,-,TRBJ1-4,TRBV6-1,CASEWDIENEKLFF,TGTGCCAGCGAATGGGACATCGAAAATGAAAAACTGTTTTTT
-,-,TRBJ2-3,TRBV20-1,CSRVGGTDTQYF,TGCAGCAGGGTCGGGGGCACAGATACGCAGTATTTT
-,-,TRBJ2-5,TRBV4-3,CASSQGIFQETQYF,TGCGCCAGCAGCCAAGGGATCTTCCAAGAGACCCAGTACTTC
-,TRBD1,TRBJ2-2,TRBV6-2/TRBV6-3,CASSYQTKGQGPPRYPNTGELFF,TGTGCCAGCAGTTACCAAACCAAGGGACAGGGCCCGCCCCGCTACCCGAACACCGGGGAGCTGTTTTTT
-,TRBD2,TRBJ2-1,TRBV7-9,CASRLAGGLDYNEQFF,TGTGCCAGCAGGCTAGCGGGGGGGCTTGACTACAATGAGCAGTTCTTC
few,-,TRBJ2-5,TRBV6-2/TRBV6-3,CASSPLYEYQETQYF,TGTGCCAGCAGTCCTCTATATGAGTACCAAGAGACCCAGTACTTC
few,TRBD1,TRBJ1-1,TRBV27,CASSPATGADLEAFF,TGTGCCAGCAGTCCGGCGACAGGGGCTGACCTTGAAGCTTTCTTT
-,-,TRBJ1-2,TRBV10-3,CAISAPGGTDYGYTF,TGTGCCATCAGTGCCCCTGGGGGCACGGACTATGGCTACACCTTC
few,TRBD1,TRBJ1-4,TRBV15,CATSRGDRVNEKLFF,TGTGCCACCAGCAGAGGGGACAGAGTAAATGAAAAACTGTTTTTT
few,TRBD1,TRBJ1-4,TRBV7-2,CASSSSRDRGRLEEKLFF,TGTGCCAGCAGCTCCTCCCGGGACAGGGGGCGATTGGAGGAAAAACTGTTTTTT
-,TRBD2,TRBJ2-5,TRBV7-2,CASSPRLATETQYF,TGTGCCAGCAGCCCCAGACTAGCGACGGAGACCCAGTACTTC
-,-,TRBJ2-7,TRBV20-1,CSAARGHTGVDEQYF,TGCAGTGCTGCGAGGGGACATACCGGCGTTGACGAGCAGTACTTC
-,-,TRBJ2-1,TRBV4-3,CASSQDLFGRYNEQFF,TGCGCCAGCAGCCAAGATCTGTTCGGCAGGTACAATGAGCAGTTCTTC
few,-,TRBJ2-5,TRBV7-2,CASSYWIQETQYF,TGTGCCAGCAGCTACTGGATCCAAGAGACCCAGTACTTC
few,-,TRBJ2-5,TRBV2,CASSGWAEGSETQYF,TGTGCCAGCAGTGGTTGGGCGGAGGGGTCGGAGACCCAGTACTTC
-,-,TRBJ1-5,TRBV7-2,CASSLSGNLRNQPQHF,TGTGCCAGCAGCTTATCGGGTAACCTTCGCAATCAGCCCCAGCATTTT
-,-,TRBJ1-2,TRBV7-9,CASSVLNRESDGYTF,TGTGCCAGCAGTGTCCTTAACCGGGAATCGGATGGCTACACCTTC
few,-,TRBJ2-6,TRBV7-8,CASTPGVGANVLTF,TGTGCCAGCACCCCAGGGGTTGGGGCCAACGTCCTGACTTTC
-,TRBD1,TRBJ2-3,TRBV29-1,CSAAGTGAGTGTQYF,TGCAGCGCCGCCGGGACAGGGGCCGGCACAGGTACGCAGTATTTT